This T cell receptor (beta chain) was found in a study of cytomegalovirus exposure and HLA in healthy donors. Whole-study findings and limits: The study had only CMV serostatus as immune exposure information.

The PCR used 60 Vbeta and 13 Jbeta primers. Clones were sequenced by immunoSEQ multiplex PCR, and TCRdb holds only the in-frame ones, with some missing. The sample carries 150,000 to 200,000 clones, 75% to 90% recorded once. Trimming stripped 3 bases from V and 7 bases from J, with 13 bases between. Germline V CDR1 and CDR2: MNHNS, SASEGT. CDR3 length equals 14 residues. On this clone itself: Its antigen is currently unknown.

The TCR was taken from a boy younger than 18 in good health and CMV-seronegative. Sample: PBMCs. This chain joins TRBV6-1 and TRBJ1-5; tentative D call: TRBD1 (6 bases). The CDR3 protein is CASSENRVRQPQHF. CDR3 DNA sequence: TGTGCCAGCAGTGAGAACAGGGTCAGGCAGCCCCAGCATTTT.